These T cell receptor beta chains were read from a single sample in a study of cytomegalovirus exposure and HLA in healthy donors. Using immunoSEQ multiplex PCR, the repertoire was profiled, and TCRdb retains in-frame clones only, with some absent. The sample includes 150,000 to 200,000 clones, about 85% seen only once; the top ten take around 1%. The material sequenced was PBMCs. The receptors were gathered from a boy younger than 10 in good health and CMV-seronegative. CDR3s include the opening cysteine and the closing phenylalanine or tryptophan. Fields, in order: V gene, J gene, D gene, clone size, CDR3 protein, CDR3 DNA. D genes are given only for firm matches. Where a row states a size, it is once, few, many or the class of an expanded clone; other rows omit it.

TRBV28	TRBJ2-7	TRBD2	-	CASSWGGKPYEQYF	TGTGCCAGCAGTTGGGGAGGGAAGCCCTACGAGCAGTACTTC
TRBV7-9	TRBJ2-7	TRBD1	-	CASSLGDRAHEQYF	TGTGCCAGCAGCTTAGGGGACAGGGCCCACGAGCAGTACTTC
TRBV28	TRBJ2-2	-	-	CASSWRLLNDGELFF	TGTGCCAGCAGTTGGAGGCTTCTTAACGACGGGGAGCTGTTTTTT
TRBV6-1	TRBJ1-5	-	-	CASSVDDRRNNQPQHF	TGTGCCAGCAGTGTCGATGACAGGAGGAACAATCAGCCCCAGCATTTT
TRBV28	TRBJ1-5	TRBD1	-	CASSWFRGTDQPQHF	TGTGCCAGCAGTTGGTTCCGGGGGACAGATCAGCCCCAGCATTTT
TRBV28	TRBJ2-3	-	once	CASSLWSGTPTDTQYF	TGTGCCAGCAGTTTATGGTCGGGGACTCCCACAGATACGCAGTATTTT
TRBV27	TRBJ1-2	-	-	CASSLAGRNYGYTF	TGTGCCAGCAGTTTGGCGGGACGGAACTATGGCTACACCTTC
TRBV28	TRBJ2-1	-	once	CASSPGPLATYYNEQFF	TGTGCCAGCAGTCCGGGGCCCCTAGCGACCTACTACAATGAGCAGTTCTTC
TRBV7-9	TRBJ1-2	-	few	CASSLRVGRRTANYGYTF	TGTGCCAGCAGCCTCCGGGTCGGCCGAAGGACAGCCAACTATGGCTACACCTTC
TRBV5-4	TRBJ1-6	TRBD1	-	CATETGGDSPLHF	TGTGCCACGGAGACAGGGGGGGATTCACCCCTCCACTTT
TRBV7-9	TRBJ2-3	-	-	CASSSRGADTQYF	TGTGCCAGCAGCTCCAGGGGAGCAGATACGCAGTATTTT
TRBV29-1	TRBJ1-1	-	-	CSVEGGDTEAFF	TGCAGCGTTGAAGGGGGGGACACTGAAGCTTTCTTT
TRBV11-3	TRBJ2-1	-	-	CASSLGRGGDYNEQFF	TGTGCCAGCAGCTTAGGTAGGGGAGGAGACTACAATGAGCAGTTCTTC
TRBV6-6	TRBJ2-3	-	-	CASTGGVWADTQYF	TGTGCCAGCACAGGCGGGGTGTGGGCGGATACGCAGTATTTT
TRBV7-2	TRBJ1-3	-	-	CASSFAAGTGNTIYF	TGTGCCAGCAGCTTTGCGGCGGGGACTGGAAACACCATATATTTT
TRBV5-1	TRBJ2-5	-	-	CASSFDAGQETQYF	TGCGCCAGCAGCTTTGACGCAGGGCAAGAGACCCAGTACTTC
TRBV9	TRBJ1-1	-	-	CASSAIFGEVTEAFF	TGTGCCAGCAGCGCTATATTCGGGGAAGTCACTGAAGCTTTCTTT
TRBV6-5	TRBJ1-6	-	few	CASSYLDGAVALHF	TGTGCCAGCAGTTACCTGGATGGTGCGGTGGCCCTCCACTTT
TRBV6-5	TRBJ2-7	TRBD1	few	CASRITGTGASEQYF	TGTGCCAGCAGAATAACCGGGACAGGGGCCTCCGAGCAGTACTTC
TRBV28	TRBJ2-7	TRBD2	-	CASSLTLAGEEYF	TGTGCCAGCAGTTTAACCCTAGCGGGAGAGGAGTACTTC
TRBV7-8	TRBJ2-7	-	few	CASSFTGPVYEQYF	TGTGCCAGCAGCTTTACAGGTCCGGTCTACGAGCAGTACTTC
TRBV15	TRBJ2-1	TRBD2	-	CATSRRTSGYNEQFF	TGTGCCACCAGCAGGCGGACTAGCGGATACAATGAGCAGTTCTTC
TRBV19	TRBJ2-6	-	-	CASSYPGSGANVLTF	TGTGCCAGTAGTTACCCGGGCTCTGGGGCCAACGTCCTGACTTTC
TRBV19	TRBJ2-5	TRBD2	-	CASSPGGNAQETQYF	TGTGCCAGTAGTCCGGGGGGGAATGCCCAAGAGACCCAGTACTTC
TRBV30	TRBJ2-2	-	-	CAWRWSFTGELFF	TGTGCCTGGAGGTGGAGTTTCACCGGGGAGCTGTTTTTT
TRBV5-6	TRBJ1-3	-	-	CASSLRANSGNTIYF	TGTGCCAGCAGCTTGCGCGCAAACTCTGGAAACACCATATATTTT
TRBV28	TRBJ2-3	TRBD2	-	CASSSTSGLSTDTQYF	TGTGCCAGCAGTTCTACTAGCGGGCTTAGCACAGATACGCAGTATTTT
TRBV30	TRBJ2-7	TRBD1	-	CAWNRGQHEQYF	TGTGCCTGGAACAGGGGACAACACGAGCAGTACTTC
TRBV2	TRBJ1-5	TRBD1	once	CASSDQLGQGNQPQHF	TGTGCCAGCAGTGATCAACTCGGACAGGGGAATCAGCCCCAGCATTTT
TRBV30	TRBJ2-1	TRBD2	-	CAWARTSGRVYEQFF	TGTGCCTGGGCTCGAACTAGCGGGAGAGTATATGAGCAGTTCTTC
TRBV6-1	TRBJ2-1	-	few	CASDLALVNEQFF	TGTGCCAGCGATCTAGCATTAGTCAATGAGCAGTTCTTC
TRBV6-5	TRBJ1-3	-	once	CASSYSSEVFGNTIYF	TGTGCCAGCAGTTACTCGAGCGAGGTTTTTGGAAACACCATATATTTT
TRBV9	TRBJ2-7	-	-	CASSVEPRLGKGAYEQYF	TGTGCCAGCAGCGTAGAGCCCCGGCTAGGGAAGGGGGCCTACGAGCAGTACTTC
TRBV5-5	TRBJ1-5	-	-	CASSLDVLRPQHF	TGTGCCAGCAGCTTGGACGTCCTACGACCCCAGCATTTT
TRBV5-1	TRBJ1-5	TRBD1	-	CASSLEPRGQGDDSNQPQHF	TGCGCCAGCAGCTTGGAGCCCCGGGGACAGGGGGATGATAGCAATCAGCCCCAGCATTTT
TRBV29-1	TRBJ2-5	TRBD2	-	CSGEGLAGQETQYF	TGCAGCGGCGAGGGACTAGCGGGACAAGAGACCCAGTACTTC
TRBV7-6	TRBJ1-1	-	-	CASSLVAEAPEAFF	TGTGCCAGCAGCTTAGTGGCCGAAGCGCCTGAAGCTTTCTTT
TRBV29-1	TRBJ2-3	-	-	CSVVSGKDTQYF	TGCAGCGTTGTGTCAGGGAAAGATACGCAGTATTTT
TRBV7-9	TRBJ1-2	-	-	CASSLESGFNYGYTF	TGTGCCAGCAGCTTAGAGTCCGGGTTTAACTATGGCTACACCTTC
TRBV6-5	TRBJ1-5	TRBD1	-	CASRPDRGSNQPQHF	TGTGCCAGCAGACCGGACAGGGGGAGCAATCAGCCCCAGCATTTT
TRBV27	TRBJ1-2	-	-	CASSLLATGSSYTF	TGTGCCAGCAGTCTTCTTGCGACAGGAAGTAGCTACACCTTC
TRBV30	TRBJ2-3	-	-	CAWSVRAGTQYF	TGTGCCTGGAGTGTACGCGCGGGTACGCAGTATTTT